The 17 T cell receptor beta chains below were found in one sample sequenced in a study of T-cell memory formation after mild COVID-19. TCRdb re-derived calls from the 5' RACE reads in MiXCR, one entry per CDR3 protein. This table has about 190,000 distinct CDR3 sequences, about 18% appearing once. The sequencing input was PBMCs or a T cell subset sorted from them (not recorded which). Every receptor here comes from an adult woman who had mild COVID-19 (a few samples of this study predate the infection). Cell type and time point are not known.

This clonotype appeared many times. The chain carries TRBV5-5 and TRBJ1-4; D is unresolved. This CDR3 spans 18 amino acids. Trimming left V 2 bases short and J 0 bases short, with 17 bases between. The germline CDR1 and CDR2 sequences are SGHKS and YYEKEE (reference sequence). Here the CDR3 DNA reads TGTGCCAGCAGCTTAGGAGGACGAAGGCGAGCAACTAATGAAAAACTGTTTTTT. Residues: CASSLGGRRRATNEKLFF.

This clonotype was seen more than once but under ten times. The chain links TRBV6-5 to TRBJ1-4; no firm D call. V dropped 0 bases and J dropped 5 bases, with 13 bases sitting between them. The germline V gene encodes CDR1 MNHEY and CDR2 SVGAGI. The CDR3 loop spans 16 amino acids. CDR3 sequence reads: CASSYSKTSGNEKLFF. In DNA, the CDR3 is TGTGCCAGCAGTTACTCGAAAACAAGCGGCAATGAAAAACTGTTTTTT.

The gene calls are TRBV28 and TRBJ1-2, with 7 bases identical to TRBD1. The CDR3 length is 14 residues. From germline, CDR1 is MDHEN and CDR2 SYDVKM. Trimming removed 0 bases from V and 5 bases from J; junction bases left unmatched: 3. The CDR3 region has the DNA TGTGCCAGCAGTTTATGGGAACAGGGGTATGGCTACACCTTC. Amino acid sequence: CASSLWEQGYGYTF.

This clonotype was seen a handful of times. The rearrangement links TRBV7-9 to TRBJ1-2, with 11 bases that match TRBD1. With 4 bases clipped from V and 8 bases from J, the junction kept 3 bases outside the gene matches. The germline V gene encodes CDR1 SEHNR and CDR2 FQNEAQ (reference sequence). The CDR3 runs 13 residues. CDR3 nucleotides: TGTGCCAGCAGCTCAGGGACAGGGGGAGGCTACACCTTC. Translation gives CASSSGTGGGYTF.

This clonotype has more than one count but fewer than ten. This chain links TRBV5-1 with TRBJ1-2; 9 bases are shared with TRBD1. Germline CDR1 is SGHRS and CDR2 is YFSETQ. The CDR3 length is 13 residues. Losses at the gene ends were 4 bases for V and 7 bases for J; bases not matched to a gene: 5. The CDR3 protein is CASSRDRASGYTF. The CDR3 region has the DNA TGCGCCAGCAGCAGGGACAGGGCTTCTGGCTACACCTTC.

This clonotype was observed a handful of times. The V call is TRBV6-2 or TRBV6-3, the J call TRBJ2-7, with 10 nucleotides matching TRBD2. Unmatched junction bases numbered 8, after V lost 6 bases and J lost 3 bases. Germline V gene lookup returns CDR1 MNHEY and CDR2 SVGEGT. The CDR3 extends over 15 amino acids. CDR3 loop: CASSPSGRNNYEQYF. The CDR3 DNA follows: TGTGCCAGCAGCCCTAGCGGGAGAAACAACTACGAGCAGTACTTC.

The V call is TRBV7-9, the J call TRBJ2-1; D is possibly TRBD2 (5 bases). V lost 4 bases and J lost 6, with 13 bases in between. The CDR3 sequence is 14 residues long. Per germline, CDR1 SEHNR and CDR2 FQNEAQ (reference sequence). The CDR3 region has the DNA TGTGCCAGCAGCTCCGGCCGGGGTGGCAATGAGCAGTTCTTC. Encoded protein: CASSSGRGGNEQFF.

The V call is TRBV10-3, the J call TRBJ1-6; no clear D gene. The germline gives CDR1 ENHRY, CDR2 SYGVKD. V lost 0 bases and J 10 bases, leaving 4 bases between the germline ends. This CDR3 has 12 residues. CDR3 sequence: CAISESESPLHF. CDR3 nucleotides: TGTGCCATCAGTGAGTCGGAATCACCCCTCCACTTT.

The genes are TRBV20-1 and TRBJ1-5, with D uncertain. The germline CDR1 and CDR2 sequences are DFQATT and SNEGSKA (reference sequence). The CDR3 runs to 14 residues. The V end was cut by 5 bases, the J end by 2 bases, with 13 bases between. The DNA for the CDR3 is TGCAGTGCTGCGCGGAACCGAGGCAATCAGCCCCAGCATTTT. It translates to CSAARNRGNQPQHF.

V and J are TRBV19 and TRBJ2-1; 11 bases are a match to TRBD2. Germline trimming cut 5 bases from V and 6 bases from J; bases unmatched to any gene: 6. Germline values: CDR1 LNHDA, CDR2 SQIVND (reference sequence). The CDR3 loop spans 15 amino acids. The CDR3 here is CASSQLAGVFNEQFF. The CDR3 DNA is TGTGCCAGTAGTCAACTAGCGGGAGTCTTCAATGAGCAGTTCTTC.

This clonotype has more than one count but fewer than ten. This chain's CDR3 is CASDSYSGTRPTDTQYF. As DNA, the CDR3 is TGTGCCAGCGACTCCTACTCCGGGACTAGGCCTACAGATACGCAGTATTTT. The chain couples TRBV7-9 to TRBJ2-3; TRBD2 matches 8 bases. Germline V lookup: CDR1 SEHNR, CDR2 FQNEAQ (reference sequence). This CDR3 has 17 amino acids. The J segment lost 3 bases and the V segment lost 8 bases, leaving 16 bases of the junction unmatched. Combining the CDR3 with reference TRBV7-9 and TRBJ2-3 gives the whole variable domain DTGVSQNPRHKITKRGQNVTFRCDPISEHNRLYWYRQTLGQGPEFLTYFQNEAQLEKSRLLSDRFSAERPKGSFSTLEIQRTEQGDSAMYLCASDSYSGTRPTDTQYFGPGTRLTVL.

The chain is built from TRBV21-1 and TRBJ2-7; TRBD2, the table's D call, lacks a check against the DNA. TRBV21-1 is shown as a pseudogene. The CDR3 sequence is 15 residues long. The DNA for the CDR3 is TGTGCCAGCAGCCCATCGAAGGACTTACTGGCCGAGCAGTACTTC. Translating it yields CASSPSKDLLAEQYF.

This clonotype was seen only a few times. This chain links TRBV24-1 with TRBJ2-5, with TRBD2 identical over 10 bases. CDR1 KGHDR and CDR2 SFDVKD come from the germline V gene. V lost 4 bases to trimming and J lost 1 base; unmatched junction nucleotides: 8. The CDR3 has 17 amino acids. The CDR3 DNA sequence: TGTGCCACCAGTGACCCCAGACTAGCGGGTAGCCAAGAGACCCAGTACTTC. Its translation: CATSDPRLAGSQETQYF.

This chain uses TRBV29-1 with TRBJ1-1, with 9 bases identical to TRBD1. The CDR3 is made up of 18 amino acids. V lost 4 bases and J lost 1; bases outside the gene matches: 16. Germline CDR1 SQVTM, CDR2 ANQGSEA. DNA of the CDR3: TGCAGCGTTGCACGGTGGGGACAGGGAAATCCCCCGAACACTGAAGCTTTCTTT. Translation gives CSVARWGQGNPPNTEAFF.

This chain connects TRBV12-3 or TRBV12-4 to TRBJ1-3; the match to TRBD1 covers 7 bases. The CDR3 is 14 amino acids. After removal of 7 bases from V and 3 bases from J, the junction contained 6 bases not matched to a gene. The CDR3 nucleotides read TGTGCCAGCACCCTAGACAGGGTTGGAAACACCATATATTTT. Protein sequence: CASTLDRVGNTIYF.

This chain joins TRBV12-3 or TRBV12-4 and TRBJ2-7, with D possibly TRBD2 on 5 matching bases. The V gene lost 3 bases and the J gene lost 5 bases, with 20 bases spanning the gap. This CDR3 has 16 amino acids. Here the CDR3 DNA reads TGTGCCAGCAGTTTCTTCGGACGGACGGGATCGAACGAGCAGTACTTC. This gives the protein CASSFFGRTGSNEQYF.

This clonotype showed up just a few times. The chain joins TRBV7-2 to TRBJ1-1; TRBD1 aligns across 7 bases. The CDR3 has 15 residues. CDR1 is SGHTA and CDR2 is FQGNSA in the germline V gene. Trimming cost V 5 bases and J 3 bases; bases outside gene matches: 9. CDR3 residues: CASSPITGVDTEAFF. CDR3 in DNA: TGTGCCAGCAGCCCCATTACAGGGGTGGACACTGAAGCTTTCTTT.